The 3 T cell receptor beta chains below all came from one sample that was sequenced in a study of cytomegalovirus exposure and HLA in healthy donors. Data came from immunoSEQ multiplex PCR; TCRdb stores just in-frame clones and leaves some out. Of roughly 200,000 clones listed, around 86% are singletons. The sequenced sample was PBMCs. The receptors were gathered from a man in his thirties or forties in good health and CMV-seropositive.

In its sample, this clone was seen a few times. The V call is TRBV6-6, the J call TRBJ1-1; unclear D gene. This CDR3 has 11 residues. From germline, CDR1 is MNHNY and CDR2 SVGAGI (reference sequence). Trimming took 7 bases from V and 4 from J, leaving 7 bases between them. The CDR3 is CASTHGTEAFF. The DNA of the CDR3 is TGTGCCAGCACACACGGCACTGAAGCTTTCTTT.

This chain joins TRBV4-3 and TRBJ2-3, with D unresolved. Trimming cost V 1 base and J 2 bases, with 10 bases left between them. The CDR3 spans 15 residues. CDR1 and CDR2 (germline): LGHNA, YSLEER. The CDR3 DNA sequence: TGCGCCAGCAGCCAAGGGCTGCGGAACACAGATACGCAGTATTTT. Translated, it gives CASSQGLRNTDTQYF.

This clone was counted a few times. This chain uses TRBV7-7 with TRBJ1-6; TRBD1 might be the D (5 bases). Germline CDR1 reads SSHAT; CDR2 reads FNYEAQ (reference sequence). The CDR3 length is 14 residues. The ends were cut back, 3 bases at V and 10 bases at J, with 13 bases in the middle. CDR3 region: CASSFGDPGSPLHF. The CDR3 DNA reads TGTGCCAGCAGCTTCGGGGACCCTGGCTCACCCCTCCACTTT.